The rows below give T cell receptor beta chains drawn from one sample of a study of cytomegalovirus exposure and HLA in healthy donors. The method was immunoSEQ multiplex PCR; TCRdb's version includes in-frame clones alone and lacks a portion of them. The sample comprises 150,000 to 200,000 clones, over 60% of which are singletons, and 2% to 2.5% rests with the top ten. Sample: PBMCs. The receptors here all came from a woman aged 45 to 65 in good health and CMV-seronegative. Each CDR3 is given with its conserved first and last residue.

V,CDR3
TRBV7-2,CASSPTGDSYNEQFF
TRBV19,CASSSGGTQYF
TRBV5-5,CASSLVGTGGFENTIYF
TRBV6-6,CASSFQRRGGYEQYF
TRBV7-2,CASSYGLAGRRKETQYF
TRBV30,CAWGGQGVAEAFF
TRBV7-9,CASSLSGENTGELFF
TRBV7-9,CASSSAGTDQQYF
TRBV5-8,CASSLAAGQETQYF
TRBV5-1,CASSLLDRGSEQYF
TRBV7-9,CASSLQSLHNSPLHF
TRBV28,CASSPGTGMNTEAFF
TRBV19,CASSMARAMPLTGSNQPQHF
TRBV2,CASSEVRGDTQYF
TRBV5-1,CASSPASGGTYEQYF
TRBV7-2,CASSYQGRVSYNEQFF
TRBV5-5,CASSFGRFYEQYF
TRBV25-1,CASSKTGRGEKLFF
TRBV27,CASSLLASGGHEQFF
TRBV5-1,CASSPRQSANYGYTF
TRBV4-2,CASGGTSGPNEQFF
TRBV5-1,CASSLDNTNNSPLHF
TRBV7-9,CASSAGTGFTEAFF
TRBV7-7,CASSLGQGKAKNIQYF
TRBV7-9,CASSPPGLAIDTQYF
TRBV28,CASRPGTGVYNEQFF